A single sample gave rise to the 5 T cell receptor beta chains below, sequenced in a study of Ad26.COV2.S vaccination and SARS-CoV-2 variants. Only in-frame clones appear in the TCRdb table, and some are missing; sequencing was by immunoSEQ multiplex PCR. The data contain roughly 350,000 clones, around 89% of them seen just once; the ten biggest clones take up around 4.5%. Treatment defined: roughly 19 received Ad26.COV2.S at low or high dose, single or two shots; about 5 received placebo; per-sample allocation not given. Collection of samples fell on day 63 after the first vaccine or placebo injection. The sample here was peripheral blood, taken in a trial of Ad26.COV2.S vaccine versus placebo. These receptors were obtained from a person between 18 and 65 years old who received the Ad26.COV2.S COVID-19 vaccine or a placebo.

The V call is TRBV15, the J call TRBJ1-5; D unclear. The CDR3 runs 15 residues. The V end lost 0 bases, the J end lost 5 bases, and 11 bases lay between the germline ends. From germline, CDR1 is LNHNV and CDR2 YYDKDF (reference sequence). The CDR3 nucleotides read TGTGCCACCAGCAGAGATCTTAGTAGGGATCAGCCCCAGCATTTT. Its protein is CATSRDLSRDQPQHF.

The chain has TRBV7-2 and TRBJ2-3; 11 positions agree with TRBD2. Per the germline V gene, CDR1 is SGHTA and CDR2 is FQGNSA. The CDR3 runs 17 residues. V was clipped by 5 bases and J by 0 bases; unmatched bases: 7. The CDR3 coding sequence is TGTGCCAGCAGCAAAACTAGCGGGGGAACTAGCACAGATACGCAGTATTTT. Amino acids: CASSKTSGGTSTDTQYF. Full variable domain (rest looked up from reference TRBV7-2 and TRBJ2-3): GAGVSQSPSNKVTEKGKDVELRCDPISGHTALYWYRQSLGQGLEFLIYFQGNSAPDKSGLPSDRFSAERTGGSVSTLTIQRTQQEDSAVYLCASSKTSGGTSTDTQYFGPGTRLTVL.

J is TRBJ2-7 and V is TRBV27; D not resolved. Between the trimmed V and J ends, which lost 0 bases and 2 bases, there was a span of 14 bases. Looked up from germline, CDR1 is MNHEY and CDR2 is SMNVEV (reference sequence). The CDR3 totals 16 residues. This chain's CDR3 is CASSLSAATLPYEQYF. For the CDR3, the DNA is TGTGCCAGCAGTTTATCTGCAGCGACCCTGCCCTACGAGCAGTACTTC.

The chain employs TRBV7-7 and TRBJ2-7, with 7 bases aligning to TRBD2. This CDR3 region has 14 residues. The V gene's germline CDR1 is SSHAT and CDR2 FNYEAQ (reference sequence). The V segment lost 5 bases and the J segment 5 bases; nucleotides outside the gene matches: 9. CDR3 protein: CASSPLGGSNEQYF. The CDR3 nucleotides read TGTGCCAGCAGCCCCCTCGGGGGGTCTAACGAGCAGTACTTC. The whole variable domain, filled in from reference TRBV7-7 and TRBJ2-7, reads GAGVSQSPRYKVTKRGQDVTLRCDPISSHATLYWYQQALGQGPEFLTYFNYEAQPDKSGLPSDRFSAERPEGSISTLTIQRTEQRDSAMYRCASSPLGGSNEQYFGPGTRLTVT.

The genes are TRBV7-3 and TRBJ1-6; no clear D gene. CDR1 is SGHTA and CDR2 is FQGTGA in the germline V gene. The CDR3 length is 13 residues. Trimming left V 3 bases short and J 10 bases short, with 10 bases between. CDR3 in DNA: TGTGCCAGCAGCTTCAACGGGCTCTCACCCCTCCACTTT. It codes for CASSFNGLSPLHF.